Presented here are 7 T cell receptor beta chains from one specimen sequenced in a study of T cell responses to AZD1222 COVID-19 vaccine. Here immunoSEQ multiplex PCR was the method, and the copy in TCRdb shows in-frame clones only, minus some. The sample yields some 150,000 clones, 85% to 95% seen once. This sample comprised peripheral blood, obtained on day 0 of MenACWY control vaccination. The receptor set was obtained from an adult in good health.

The chain is built from TRBV7-9 and TRBJ1-5; the D gene is possibly TRBD1 (5 bases). CDR3 length: 16 residues. CDR1 is SEHNR, CDR2 FQNEAQ, per germline (reference sequence). The V and J ends lost 1 base and 5 bases respectively, with 15 bases between them. The CDR3 protein is CASSLGSGGTDQPQHF. The CDR3 bases are TGTGCCAGCAGCTTAGGATCCGGGGGTACTGATCAGCCCCAGCATTTT.

The chain links TRBV27 to TRBJ2-3; D may be TRBD2 (5 bases). The germline V and J ends were trimmed by 2 bases and 9 bases, with 12 bases remaining between them. Germline V gene data show CDR1 as MNHEY and CDR2 as SMNVEV (reference sequence). The CDR3 runs 13 residues. CDR3 bases: TGTGCCAGCAGTTTAACTGGACTCGTGACGCAGTATTTT. Its protein product is CASSLTGLVTQYF.

The rearrangement links TRBV6-6 to TRBJ1-3; D not resolved. V dropped 6 bases and J dropped 5 bases, with 20 bases sitting between them. CDR3 length equals 16 residues. Germline values: CDR1 MNHNY, CDR2 SVGAGI (reference sequence). CDR3 sequence (DNA): TGTGCCAGCAGCTTGCCAGGAGCCGGGTCCCGAAACACCATATATTTT. Amino acid sequence: CASSLPGAGSRNTIYF.

This sequence joins TRBV7-8 and TRBJ2-1, with 10 bases matching TRBD2. CDR3 length: 22 amino acids. CDR1 SGHVS and CDR2 FQNEAQ come from the germline V gene. V gave up 5 bases and J gave up 3 bases; unmatched junction bases: 25. The CDR3 loop is CASSPTQGGFSGRAVGYNEQFF. The CDR3 coding sequence is TGTGCCAGCAGCCCTACCCAGGGGGGGTTCAGCGGGAGGGCCGTAGGCTACAATGAGCAGTTCTTC.

This rearrangement joins TRBV5-4 to TRBJ2-7; maybe TRBD1 (6 bases). The CDR3 covers 15 residues. Trimming shortened V by 0 bases and J by 3 bases, and 13 bases separated the two germline ends. Looked up from germline, CDR1 is SGHNT and CDR2 is YYREEE (reference sequence). DNA for the CDR3: TGTGCCAGCAGCTTGGGAGGACAGAAATACTACGAGCAGTACTTC. Protein: CASSLGGQKYYEQYF.

This chain links TRBV12-3 or TRBV12-4 with TRBJ2-7, with D possibly being TRBD2 (5 bases). This CDR3 region has 12 residues. Trimming cost V 3 bases and J 3 bases, with 6 bases left between them. The DNA of the CDR3 is TGTGCCAGCAGTTTCGGGGACTACGAGCAGTACTTC. It encodes CASSFGDYEQYF.

This rearrangement joins TRBV5-8 to TRBJ2-7; D may be TRBD1 (6 bases). V shed 5 bases and J shed 6 bases, with 15 bases lying between them. Germline CDR1 and CDR2: SGHTS and YDEGEE. CDR3 size: 13 residues. The CDR3 here is CASRGLGAVEQYF. CDR3 DNA: TGTGCCAGCAGGGGCCTGGGGGCGGTCGAGCAGTACTTC.